The entry below describes one TCR beta chain. These data come from a study of blood T cell repertoires in COVID-19. Overall study context: COVID-19 samples, acute and convalescent, were from the United States, Italy and Spain. The cDNA or gDNA used as material had been derived from T cells, B-cell-depleted T cells, or PBMCs.

The CDR3 runs to 14 residues. Deletions cut 5 bases from V and 7 bases from J, with 14 bases between. Germline lookup yields CDR1 LGHNA and CDR2 YNFKEQ. Original processing methods: Nucleated cell counts were estimated from reference gene primer amplification. The data were produced by immunoSEQ multiplex PCR, yet TCRdb's version contains in-frame clones alone and is incomplete. V and J calls plus clone size are reproduced from that table; the DNA served to infer D and trimming. The sample yields 100,000 to 150,000 clones, over 75% seen once. The source is a woman in her fifties or sixties with acute or convalescent COVID-19. Source material: peripheral blood. This chain joins TRBV4-2 and TRBJ1-4; no definite D call. Written as DNA, the CDR3 is TGTGCCAGCAGCTCGAGTGGGAGAGGTGAAAAACTGTTTTTT. This gives the protein CASSSSGRGEKLFF.